What follows are 29 T cell receptor beta chains derived from one specimen sequenced in a study of T cells in tuberculosis (dated by TCRdb to the late 2010s). The method behind the library was the immunoSEQ multiplex PCR assay. The table was pulled from immuneACCESS by TCRdb, which kept in-frame rearrangements only. Such tables lose some clones; where checked, under half of the loss comes from unresolved V genes, and the rest has no known cause. For this sample the table gives 80,000 to 90,000 clones, of which approximately 91% were detected only once. Of the sample, around 1.8% falls within the top ten clones. Thawed, overnight-rested PBMC were stained with GMM-loaded CD1B tetramer, a Live/Dead dye and anti-CD3, then sorted on a FACS Aria II. C32 glucose monomycolate purified from Rhodococcus equi was loaded onto CD1B tetramers. The sample was CD1b-GMM tetramer-negative cells sorted from PBMCs. The cell subset or site label corresponds to: T cells not binding CD1B-GMM tetramer, sorted from same donor. The receptor source for this set is an adult woman with latent tuberculosis.

This clone was observed a single time. CDR3 coding DNA: TGTGCCAGCAGCTTAGTTGCCGGGTTCTCCTACGAGCAGTACTTC. Protein product: CASSLVAGFSYEQYF. The chain couples TRBV7-9 to TRBJ2-7; no reliable D call. The CDR3 spans 15 residues. Deletions cut 1 base from V and 0 bases from J, with 10 bases between. In germline, CDR1 is SEHNR, CDR2 FQNEAQ (reference sequence).

The chain is built from TRBV5-8 and TRBJ1-5; D not certain. Germline loops: CDR1 SGHTS, CDR2 YDEGEE. This CDR3 contains 11 residues. V lost 0 bases to trimming and J lost 7 bases, with 2 bases between them. In nucleotides, the CDR3 is TGTGCCAGCAGCTTGGTACAGCCCCAGCATTTT. This encodes CASSLVQPQHF.

The chain couples TRBV5-1 to TRBJ2-3; weak D call: TRBD1 (6 bases). Trimming removed 8 bases from V and 0 bases from J, with 13 bases in between. This CDR3 is built from 14 residues. Germline V CDR1 and CDR2: SGHRS, YFSETQ. The CDR3 loop reads CASRPQGSTDTQYF. In nucleotides, the CDR3 is TGCGCCAGTCGCCCACAGGGAAGCACAGATACGCAGTATTTT.

V gene TRBV28 combines with J gene TRBJ1-6, with D unresolved. Trimming removed 1 base from V and 8 bases from J, with 15 bases in between. CDR3 length: 16 amino acids. Germline lookup yields CDR1 MDHEN and CDR2 SYDVKM. CDR3 DNA sequence: TGTGCCAGCAGTTTATCCCTGTCAGGAAAATATTCACCCCTCCACTTT. This codes for CASSLSLSGKYSPLHF.

This clone has just a few counts. The genes are TRBV18 and TRBJ1-6; 7 bases are a match to TRBD1. Trimming took 2 bases from V and 10 from J; bases not matched to a gene: 2. The CDR3 has 13 residues. Germline CDR1 and CDR2: KGHSH and LQKENI. This CDR3 is CASSPGTESPLHF. CDR3 nucleotides: TGTGCCAGCTCACCAGGGACAGAATCACCCCTCCACTTT.

The gene calls are TRBV27 and TRBJ2-1; 8 nucleotides align to TRBD2. With 4 bases clipped from V and 2 bases from J, the junction kept 1 base outside the gene matches. Germline V gene lookup returns CDR1 MNHEY and CDR2 SMNVEV (reference sequence). This CDR3 has 14 residues. In nucleotides, the CDR3 is TGTGCCAGCAGTTCCGGGGGGGCCTACAATGAGCAGTTCTTC. Its protein is CASSSGGAYNEQFF.

The chain couples TRBV19 to TRBJ1-5; D uncertain. Trimming took 6 bases from V and 9 from J, leaving 12 bases between them. CDR3 length equals 12 residues. Germline CDR1 and CDR2: LNHDA and SQIVND (reference sequence). The CDR3 protein is CASSQTPRPQHF. Here the CDR3 DNA reads TGTGCCAGTAGCCAAACACCCCGGCCCCAGCATTTT.

This rearrangement joins TRBV10-3 to TRBJ2-2; D is uncertain. Germline lookup yields CDR1 ENHRY and CDR2 SYGVKD. This CDR3 spans 17 amino acids. V was pared by 4 bases and J by 1 base, with 16 bases between. This CDR3 is CAISAFSSRKNTGELFF. The CDR3 DNA reads as TGTGCCATCAGTGCTTTTAGTTCCAGGAAGAACACCGGGGAGCTGTTTTTT.

The chain employs TRBV4-2 and TRBJ2-7; possible D gene TRBD1, 6 bases. This CDR3 has 15 residues. V lost 4 bases, J lost 3 bases, and 16 bases lay in between. CDR1 is LGHNA, CDR2 YNFKEQ, per germline. The CDR3 is CASSPGQGSYYEQYF. For the CDR3, the DNA is TGTGCCAGCAGCCCAGGGCAGGGGAGCTACTACGAGCAGTACTTC.

CDR3 residues: CASSEFGSGMITYEQYF. The CDR3 DNA is TGTGCCAGCAGTGAATTCGGGTCGGGGATGATAACATACGAGCAGTACTTC. V is TRBV2 and J is TRBJ2-7; D perhaps matches TRBD2 (5 bases). CDR3 size: 17 residues. The germline V gene encodes CDR1 SNHLY and CDR2 FYNNEI. V lost 2 bases and J lost 4, with 21 bases in between.

The CDR3 coding sequence is TGTGCCAGCACCCTTCGACAGGGCGTCCCAGATACGCAGTATTTT. This encodes CASTLRQGVPDTQYF. The chain carries TRBV6-5 and TRBJ2-3; 7 positions match TRBD1. The CDR3 length is 15 residues. Germline lookup yields CDR1 MNHEY and CDR2 SVGAGI. J lost 4 bases, V lost 7 bases, and 11 bases had no gene match.

The chain combines TRBV18 with TRBJ2-3; D is undetermined. Germline loops: CDR1 KGHSH, CDR2 LQKENI. The CDR3 totals 15 residues. Trimming removed 1 base from V and 0 bases from J, with 8 bases in between. Written as DNA, the CDR3 is TGTGCCAGCTCACCACTGGGCGACAGCACAGATACGCAGTATTTT. Amino acids: CASSPLGDSTDTQYF.

The genes are TRBV10-1 and TRBJ2-3; TRBD2 agrees at 8 bases. The CDR3 loop spans 14 amino acids. V lost 8 bases to trimming and J lost 5 bases; unmatched junction nucleotides: 9. CDR1 is WNHNN and CDR2 is SYGVQD in the germline V gene (reference sequence). CDR3 DNA sequence: TGCGCCAGCGCGAGCGGGGGAGAGAAAGATACGCAGTATTTT. Its translation: CASASGGEKDTQYF.

The chain links TRBV15 to TRBJ1-2; D gene uncertain. The germline CDR1 and CDR2 sequences are LNHNV and YYDKDF (reference sequence). V was clipped by 6 bases and J by 6 bases, with 14 bases between them. The CDR3 is 13 amino acids. This CDR3 reads CATRAPGFHGYTF. The CDR3 region has the DNA TGTGCCACCAGAGCCCCAGGATTTCATGGCTACACCTTC.

The rearrangement joins TRBV10-3 to TRBJ2-7; weak D call: TRBD1 (5 bases). This CDR3 is 14 amino acids long. Trimming removed 11 bases from V and 3 bases from J, with 20 bases in between. The germline V gene has CDR1 ENHRY and CDR2 SYGVKD. CDR3 nucleotide sequence: TGTGCCTCTCGGGCGGCAGGGCTTTACTACGAGCAGTACGTC. It translates to CASRAAGLYYEQYV.

The rearrangement links TRBV2 to TRBJ2-1; the D gene is possibly TRBD1 (5 bases). Per germline, CDR1 SNHLY and CDR2 FYNNEI. This CDR3 spans 10 amino acids. Trimming took 7 bases from V and 7 from J, leaving 5 bases between them. CDR3 bases: TGTGCCAGCAAGGGGAATGAGCAGTTCTTC. Protein sequence: CASKGNEQFF.

As DNA, the CDR3 is TGTGCCAGCAGCCTAGTCGGGACAGGGCCTCAGCCCCAGCATTTT. This codes for CASSLVGTGPQPQHF. The chain links TRBV7-2 to TRBJ1-5; 9 nucleotides agree with TRBD1. This CDR3 is built from 15 residues. The V segment lost 5 bases and the J segment 6 bases; nucleotides outside the gene matches: 8. Germline CDR1 reads SGHTA; CDR2 reads FQGNSA. Full variable domain (missing parts from reference TRBV7-2 and TRBJ1-5): GAGVSQSPSNKVTEKGKDVELRCDPISGHTALYWYRQSLGQGLEFLIYFQGNSAPDKSGLPSDRFSAERTGGSVSTLTIQRTQQEDSAVYLCASSLVGTGPQPQHFGDGTRLSIL.

The rearrangement links TRBV6-5 to TRBJ2-2; D perhaps matches TRBD1 (6 bases). The CDR3 spans 15 residues. CDR1 is MNHEY and CDR2 is SVGAGI in the germline V gene. The ends were cut back, 0 bases at V and 3 bases at J, with 8 bases in the middle. DNA of the CDR3: TGTGCCAGCAGTTACTCGTCAGGGGACACCGGGGAGCTGTTTTTT. Protein: CASSYSSGDTGELFF.

The CDR3 spells CASSPPPKGGFNGYTF. In DNA, the CDR3 is TGTGCCAGCAGCCCACCCCCGAAGGGAGGGTTCAATGGCTACACCTTC. This chain joins TRBV14 and TRBJ1-2, with D unclear. Germline CDR1 is SGHDN and CDR2 is FVKESK. The CDR3 is 16 residues long. V was shortened by 4 bases and J by 6 bases, with 21 bases between the two germline ends.

V usage is TRBV7-6 and J usage is TRBJ2-3, with D tentatively TRBD1 (6 bases). V lost 1 base and J lost 3, with 20 bases in between. CDR3 length equals 18 residues. Germline CDR1 and CDR2: SGHVS and FNYEAQ. CDR3 region: CASSLGLGRGPRTDTQYF. CDR3 DNA: TGTGCCAGCAGCTTAGGATTGGGCAGGGGCCCTAGGACAGATACGCAGTATTTT.

The chain recombines TRBV30 with TRBJ2-3; TRBD1 matches 7 bases. Germline values: CDR1 GTSNPN, CDR2 SVGIG (reference sequence). The CDR3 has 13 amino acids. V shed 4 bases, J shed 11 bases, and the junction held 12 bases outside the gene matches. The chain's CDR3 is CAWTQRGRGQQYF. For the CDR3, the DNA is TGTGCCTGGACGCAACGGGGTAGGGGGCAGCAGTATTTT.

J is TRBJ1-1 and V is TRBV6-5, with D uncertain. V was shortened by 2 bases and J by 2 bases, with 9 bases between the two germline ends. The CDR3 has 14 amino acids. CDR1 and CDR2 from the germline V gene are MNHEY and SVGAGI. CDR3: CASSYKQANTEAFF. Here the CDR3 DNA reads TGTGCCAGCAGTTACAAGCAGGCCAACACTGAAGCTTTCTTT.

The chain combines TRBV6-5 with TRBJ1-3; D remains unclear. V was pared by 0 bases and J by 2 bases, with 8 bases between. The germline gives CDR1 MNHEY, CDR2 SVGAGI. The CDR3 covers 15 residues. The CDR3 reads CASSYSSSPGNTIYF. In DNA form, the CDR3 reads TGTGCCAGCAGTTACTCTTCGTCTCCTGGAAACACCATATATTTT.

The V and J genes are TRBV2 and TRBJ2-4, with D possibly TRBD2 on 6 matching bases. The germline V gene encodes CDR1 SNHLY and CDR2 FYNNEI. V lost 4 bases, J lost 1 base, and 11 bases lay in between. CDR3 size: 15 residues. CDR3 nucleotides: TGTGCCAGCAGTGGGTCCGGAGGGGCCAAAAACATTCAGTACTTC. Amino acid sequence: CASSGSGGAKNIQYF.

The J gene is TRBJ2-5, the V gene TRBV14; 8 bases agree with TRBD2. V lost 6 bases to trimming and J lost 4 bases; unmatched junction nucleotides: 7. Per germline, CDR1 SGHDN and CDR2 FVKESK. CDR3 length: 14 amino acids. CDR3 region: CASSLSGVGETQYF. The CDR3 DNA is TGTGCCAGCAGTCTTAGCGGGGTTGGAGAGACCCAGTACTTC.

This sequence joins TRBV6-1 and TRBJ2-2; 14 nucleotides align to TRBD2. V shed 4 bases, J shed 4 bases, and the junction held 5 bases outside the gene matches. CDR1 is MNHNS and CDR2 is SASEGT in the germline V gene. This CDR3 is built from 17 residues. CDR3 bases: TGTGCCAGCAGTGGACTAGCGGGGGGGCGGGGCACCGGGGAGCTGTTTTTT. This codes for CASSGLAGGRGTGELFF.

CDR3 in DNA: TGCGCCAGCAGCCAAGTAACAGGGGAAGAGACCCAGTACTTC. Encoded protein: CASSQVTGEETQYF. The chain recombines TRBV4-1 with TRBJ2-5; TRBD1 aligns across 7 bases. The CDR3 runs 14 residues. Losses at the gene ends were 1 base for V and 3 bases for J; bases not matched to a gene: 2. Germline V CDR1 and CDR2: MGHRA, YSYEKL.

This chain connects TRBV18 to TRBJ1-1, with 7 bases fitting TRBD1. CDR1 and CDR2 from the germline V gene are KGHSH and LQKENI. V lost 1 base to trimming and J lost 4 bases; unmatched junction nucleotides: 12. This CDR3 spans 17 amino acids. The CDR3: CASSPLGPQPGGTEAFF. CDR3 bases: TGTGCCAGCTCACCACTGGGGCCCCAGCCAGGGGGCACTGAAGCTTTCTTT. The whole variable domain, filled in from reference TRBV18 and TRBJ1-1, reads NAGVMQNPRHLVRRRGQEARLRCSPMKGHSHVYWYRQLPEEGLKFMVYLQKENIIDESGMPKERFSAEFPKEGPSILRIQQVVRGDSAAYFCASSPLGPQPGGTEAFFGQGTRLTVV.

The V and J genes are TRBV30 and TRBJ2-3, with 10 nucleotides matching TRBD2. V shed 3 bases, J shed 3 bases, and the junction held 6 bases outside the gene matches. The germline CDR1 and CDR2 sequences are GTSNPN and SVGIG (reference sequence). This CDR3 region has 15 residues. The CDR3 bases are TGTGCCTGGAGCGGTCTAGCGGGGGTTACAGATACGCAGTATTTT. Residues: CAWSGLAGVTDTQYF.